These 27 T cell receptor beta chains share one sample of origin, sequenced in a study of molecular identifiers for immune sequencing clone quantification. Each CDR3 protein is one row after TCRdb ran MiXCR on the PCR reads. The data hold about 640,000 distinct CDR3 sequences, with about 20% observed a single time. Sequencing used naive CD8+ T cells from blood, with Jurkat cell RNA spiked in. Subset here: FACS-sorted CD8+CD4-CCR7+CD45RA+ naive T cells. The receptor set was obtained from a human donor in good health. Some libraries in this study had Jurkat cell RNA spiked in.

This clonotype has just a few counts. This sequence joins TRBV20-1 and TRBJ1-5, with no clear D. The CDR3 contains 19 residues. V lost 0 bases to trimming and J lost 0 bases, with 21 bases between them. Germline CDR1 is DFQATT and CDR2 is SNEGSKA (reference sequence). The CDR3 reads CSARDVQTEILYSNQPQHF. In DNA, the CDR3 is TGCAGTGCTAGAGATGTGCAGACGGAGATACTTTATAGCAATCAGCCCCAGCATTTT.

This clonotype has only a few counts. The rearrangement joins TRBV27 to TRBJ2-1; 7 positions match TRBD2. Germline CDR1 is MNHEY and CDR2 is SMNVEV (reference sequence). The CDR3 sequence is 17 residues long. V dropped 2 bases and J dropped 2; count of bases not matched to a gene: 9. The CDR3 region has the DNA TGTGCCAGCAGTTTAGGAGGGGCGGGAGACGCCTACAATGAGCAGTTCTTC. It yields the protein CASSLGGAGDAYNEQFF.

With regard to this clonotype: Since a much larger clone is just one base distant, this may be a read error. The chain recombines TRBV23-1 with TRBJ2-7; TRBD2 agrees at 7 bases. TRBV23-1 is recorded as an ORF, its role being uncertain. The length of the CDR3 is 14 residues. V shed 8 bases and J 3 bases; nucleotides not matched to a gene: 10. CDR3 sequence reads: CASGHRTRLYEQYF. CDR3 DNA sequence: TGCGCCAGCGGCCATAGGACTAGACTCTACGAGCAGTACTTC.

This chain connects TRBV27 to TRBJ1-2; weak D call: TRBD1 (6 bases). V lost 3 bases to trimming and J lost 3 bases, with 14 bases between them. Germline values: CDR1 MNHEY, CDR2 SMNVEV (reference sequence). The CDR3 is 15 residues long. The CDR3 reads CASSFSLGQYYGYTF. The CDR3 bases are TGTGCCAGCAGTTTCTCTCTTGGACAGTACTATGGCTACACCTTC.

Worth noting for this clonotype: A much larger clone differs by one base, so this may be a read error. The CDR3 carries no conserved terminal phenylalanine or tryptophan, so it likely arises from a read error. The chain has TRBV18 and TRBJ1-2; D is uncertain. Trimming pared 2 bases from V and 1 base from J, leaving 14 bases between. Germline V gives CDR1 KGHSH, CDR2 LQKENI. The CDR3 is 16 amino acids. CDR3 residues: CASSPSSTPYNYGYTS. CDR3 bases: TGTGCCAGCTCACCATCTTCGACACCTTATAACTATGGCTACACCTCC.

In its sample, this clonotype was seen many times. The chain joins TRBV30 to TRBJ1-5, with D unclear. Trimming pared 2 bases from V and 0 bases from J, leaving 11 bases between. Looked up from germline, CDR1 is GTSNPN and CDR2 is SVGIG (reference sequence). The length of the CDR3 is 15 residues. This CDR3 reads CAWSFGTHSNQPQHF. CDR3 in DNA: TGTGCCTGGAGTTTCGGTACACATAGCAATCAGCCCCAGCATTTT.

This clonotype was observed at least ten times. The rearrangement joins TRBV5-6 to TRBJ2-7; no firm D call. The CDR3 extends over 14 amino acids. The V gene lost 5 bases and the J gene lost 3 bases, with 15 bases spanning the gap. CDR1 is SGHDT, CDR2 YYEEEE, per germline. The CDR3 bases are TGTGCCAGCAGTATCAAGAGCCCCATCTACGAGCAGTACTTC. Its translation: CASSIKSPIYEQYF. The full variable domain, in which reference TRBV5-6 and TRBJ2-7 provide the parts outside the CDR3, is DAGVTQSPTHLIKTRGQQVTLRCSPKSGHDTVSWYQQALGQGPQFIFQYYEEEERQRGNFPDRFSGHQFPNYSSELNVNALLLGDSALYLCASSIKSPIYEQYFGPGTRLTVT.

This clonotype was observed at least ten times. The chain is built from TRBV7-9 and TRBJ2-2; TRBD1 aligns across 7 bases. CDR1 is SEHNR and CDR2 is FQNEAQ in the germline V gene (reference sequence). V dropped 5 bases and J dropped 6; count of bases not matched to a gene: 6. The CDR3 runs 14 residues. The CDR3 here is CASSEITGAGELFF. The CDR3 bases are TGTGCCAGCAGCGAGATCACAGGGGCCGGGGAGCTGTTTTTT.

This clonotype was seen many times. The rearrangement links TRBV10-3 to TRBJ2-1, with D maybe TRBD2 (5 bases). CDR1 is ENHRY, CDR2 SYGVKD, per germline. V was shortened by 3 bases and J by 6 bases, with 12 bases between the two germline ends. The CDR3 runs 14 residues. CDR3: CAISDGLAPNEQFF. The CDR3 bases are TGTGCCATCAGTGATGGTCTAGCCCCCAATGAGCAGTTCTTC.

This clonotype has more than one count but fewer than ten. Because it lacks the conserved phenylalanine or tryptophan at the end, this CDR3 is likely a read error. V and J are TRBV7-9 and TRBJ2-2; 9 positions agree with TRBD1. CDR3 length: 16 residues. V was clipped by 6 bases and J by 2 bases; unmatched bases: 7. Germline values: CDR1 SEHNR, CDR2 FQNEAQ (reference sequence). The CDR3 DNA reads as TGTGCCAGCAGGCGCCCGGGACAGGGAAACACCGGGGAGCTGTTTTCT. It specifies CASRRPGQGNTGELFS.

This clonotype occurred once. One junction end disagrees with the germline gene, perhaps due to a read error. This rearrangement joins TRBV7-9 to TRBJ2-7; D ambiguous. The germline CDR1 and CDR2 sequences are SEHNR and FQNEAQ (reference sequence). CDR3 length: 14 amino acids. CDR3 sequence: CAGSLAWAPYEQYF. The CDR3 DNA reads TGTGCCGGCAGCTTAGCCTGGGCTCCCTACGAGCAGTACTTC.

The rearrangement uses TRBV25-1 and TRBJ2-7, with D perhaps matching TRBD1 (6 bases). This CDR3 is 13 amino acids long. CDR1 MGHDK and CDR2 SYGVNS come from the germline V gene. V lost 6 bases, J lost 6 bases, and 15 bases lay in between. CDR3 in DNA: TGTGCCAGCAGGGGGGCAGCTAATGGCGAGCAGTACTTC. It specifies CASRGAANGEQYF.

The rearrangement uses TRBV6-5 and TRBJ2-1, with D perhaps TRBD2 (5 bases). The ends were cut back, 6 bases at V and 4 bases at J, with 16 bases in the middle. CDR1 is MNHEY and CDR2 is SVGAGI in the germline V gene. CDR3 length: 15 amino acids. CDR3 sequence (DNA): TGTGCCAGCAGCCTAGGGAGTAAACTTTACAATGAGCAGTTCTTC. It encodes CASSLGSKLYNEQFF.

This clonotype was counted a few times. This chain joins TRBV11-3 and TRBJ2-3; TRBD2 matches 11 bases. J lost 0 bases, V lost 5 bases, and 4 bases had no gene match. The length of the CDR3 is 16 residues. Germline V CDR1 and CDR2: SGHNT, YENEEA. The chain's CDR3 is CASSVRTSGSTDTQYF. CDR3 DNA sequence: TGTGCCAGCAGCGTCAGGACTAGCGGGAGCACAGATACGCAGTATTTT.

This clonotype was recorded at least ten times. The chain links TRBV6-6 to TRBJ1-6; 9 nucleotides align to TRBD1. The germline gives CDR1 MNHNY, CDR2 SVGAGI (reference sequence). The CDR3 loop spans 16 amino acids. Unmatched junction bases numbered 15, after V lost 8 bases and J lost 10 bases. CDR3 loop: CASETGRGTGSSPLHF. Written as DNA, the CDR3 is TGTGCCAGCGAAACGGGTCGAGGGACAGGGAGCTCACCCCTCCACTTT.

This clonotype has just a few counts. The chain's CDR3 is CSAIPLTGTEAFF. CDR3 DNA sequence: TGCAGTGCTATCCCCCTCACAGGCACTGAAGCTTTCTTT. V usage is TRBV20-1 and J usage is TRBJ1-1, with D possibly TRBD1 on 5 matching bases. This CDR3 is built from 13 residues. CDR1 and CDR2 from the germline V gene are DFQATT and SNEGSKA (reference sequence). The V gene lost 4 bases and the J gene lost 4 bases, with 13 bases spanning the gap.

This clonotype was counted ten times or more. The chain links TRBV29-1 to TRBJ2-7; TRBD1 agrees at 7 bases. Germline CDR1 SQVTM, CDR2 ANQGSEA. This CDR3 comprises 12 residues. J gave up 4 bases and V 3 bases, and 3 bases lay outside the gene matches. The CDR3 DNA is TGCAGCGTTGACCAGACAGGGTACGAGCAGTACTTC. Its translation: CSVDQTGYEQYF.

This clonotype was seen a few times. J is TRBJ2-1 and V is TRBV28; TRBD2 agrees at 12 bases. The CDR3 has 17 residues. CDR1 and CDR2 from the germline V gene are MDHEN and SYDVKM. After removal of 5 bases from V and 2 bases from J, the junction contained 7 bases not matched to a gene. CDR3 sequence (DNA): TGTGCCAGCAGTGTGACTAGCGGGAGATCTGCCTACAATGAGCAGTTCTTC. Residues: CASSVTSGRSAYNEQFF.

This clonotype was recorded at least ten times. The rearrangement links TRBV14 to TRBJ1-1; D is undetermined. The CDR3 is 16 residues long. Germline CDR1 and CDR2: SGHDN and FVKESK. V shed 0 bases and J shed 3 bases, with 14 bases lying between them. In DNA form, the CDR3 reads TGTGCCAGCAGCCAAGAATCAGGTATGACGTACACTGAAGCTTTCTTT. Amino acids: CASSQESGMTYTEAFF.

As to this clonotype: A much larger clone differs by one base, so this may be a read error. The CDR3 carries no conserved terminal phenylalanine or tryptophan, so it likely arises from a read error. The chain uses TRBV5-1 and TRBJ2-3, with 8 bases identical to TRBD2. CDR3 length: 15 amino acids. The germline CDR1 and CDR2 sequences are SGHRS and YFSETQ. The V segment lost 0 bases and the J segment 2 bases; nucleotides outside the gene matches: 2. The CDR3, as DNA: TGCGCCAGCAGCTTGGGACTAGCGACCACAGATACGCAGTATCTT. It yields the protein CASSLGLATTDTQYL.

The sample holds many counts of this clonotype. The chain recombines TRBV14 with TRBJ2-7, with a weak D call TRBD1 (6 bases). CDR3 length: 13 residues. Germline V gives CDR1 SGHDN, CDR2 FVKESK. V gave up 5 bases and J gave up 4 bases, with 12 bases separating them. This CDR3 reads CASSNGQWYEQYF. CDR3 sequence (DNA): TGTGCCAGCAGCAACGGACAGTGGTACGAGCAGTACTTC.

To note about this clonotype: The conserved final phenylalanine or tryptophan is absent from the CDR3, which likely points to a read error. The rearrangement uses TRBV18 and TRBJ2-1; D perhaps matches TRBD2 (5 bases). Germline V gene sequence: CDR1 KGHSH, CDR2 LQKENI. V lost 3 bases and J lost 8, with 11 bases in between. This CDR3 spans 13 amino acids. CDR3 in amino acids: CASSPSGVDEQFL. In DNA, the CDR3 is TGTGCCAGCTCACCGTCCGGGGTTGATGAGCAGTTCCTC.

The rearrangement joins TRBV7-9 to TRBJ1-2; D gene uncertain. The CDR3 totals 14 residues. Trimming cost V 0 bases and J 4 bases, with 9 bases left between them. Germline assignment: CDR1 SEHNR and CDR2 FQNEAQ (reference sequence). The CDR3 sequence: CASSLAWQIYGYTF. In nucleotides, the CDR3 is TGTGCCAGCAGCTTAGCGTGGCAGATCTATGGCTACACCTTC.

A few counts support this clonotype. The junction shows a germline mismatch at one end, possibly a read error. The chain joins TRBV4-1 to TRBJ2-7; 9 positions match TRBD2. Germline V gives CDR1 MGHRA, CDR2 YSYEKL. The CDR3 extends over 17 amino acids. CDR3 sequence reads: CACSQLQIAGETYEQYF. The CDR3 DNA reads TGCGCCTGCAGCCAACTGCAGATAGCGGGGGAAACCTACGAGCAGTACTTC.

The chain has TRBV7-9 and TRBJ2-7; the D gene is possibly TRBD2 (5 bases). V lost 6 bases and J 5 bases, leaving 11 bases between the germline ends. Germline lookup yields CDR1 SEHNR and CDR2 FQNEAQ (reference sequence). The CDR3 length is 12 residues. The DNA of the CDR3 is TGTGCCAGCAGGGGAGAGGAGAACGAGCAGTACTTC. As protein: CASRGEENEQYF.

Comments on this clonotype: A read error is possible here, since a much larger clone lies one base away. The chain employs TRBV7-9 and TRBJ1-1; TRBD1 is a possible D gene (6 bases). This CDR3 has 15 amino acids. The germline gives CDR1 SEHNR, CDR2 FQNEAQ (reference sequence). The CDR3 region is CASSLALGGGTEALF. In DNA, the CDR3 is TGTGCCAGCAGCTTAGCGCTTGGAGGGGGTACTGAAGCTCTCTTT.

The rearrangement joins TRBV20-1 to TRBJ2-7; D assignment may be TRBD1 or TRBD2 (5 bases each). Germline V gene lookup returns CDR1 DFQATT and CDR2 SNEGSKA (reference sequence). The CDR3 is 13 amino acids. V was pared by 1 base and J by 2 bases, with 9 bases between. The chain's CDR3 is CSARGDLTYEQYF. CDR3 nucleotide sequence: TGCAGTGCTAGAGGGGACCTTACCTACGAGCAGTACTTC.